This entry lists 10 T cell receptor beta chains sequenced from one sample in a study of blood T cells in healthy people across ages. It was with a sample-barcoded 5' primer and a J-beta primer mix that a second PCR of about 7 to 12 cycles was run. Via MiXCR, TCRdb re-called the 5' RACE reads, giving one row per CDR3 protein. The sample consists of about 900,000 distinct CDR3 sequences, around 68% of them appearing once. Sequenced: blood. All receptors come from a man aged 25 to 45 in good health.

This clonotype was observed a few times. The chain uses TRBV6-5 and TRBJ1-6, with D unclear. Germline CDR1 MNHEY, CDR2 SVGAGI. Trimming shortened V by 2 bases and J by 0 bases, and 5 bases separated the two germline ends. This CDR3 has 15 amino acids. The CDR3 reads CASSYDYSYNSPLHF. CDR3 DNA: TGTGCCAGCAGTTACGACTACTCCTATAATTCACCCCTCCACTTT.

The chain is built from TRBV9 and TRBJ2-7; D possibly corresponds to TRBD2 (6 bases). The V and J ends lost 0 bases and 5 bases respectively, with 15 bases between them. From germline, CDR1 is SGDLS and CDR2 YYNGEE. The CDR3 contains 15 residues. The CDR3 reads CASSVGTKRADEQYF. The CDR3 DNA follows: TGTGCCAGCAGCGTAGGGACTAAGCGAGCCGACGAGCAGTACTTC.

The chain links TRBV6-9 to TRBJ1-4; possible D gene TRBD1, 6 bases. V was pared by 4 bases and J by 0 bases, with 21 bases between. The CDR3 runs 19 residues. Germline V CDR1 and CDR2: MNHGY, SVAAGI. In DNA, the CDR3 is TGTGCCAGCAGTTCGTCCGGGACAATGAAGAAACCAACTAATGAAAAACTGTTTTTT. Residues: CASSSSGTMKKPTNEKLFF.

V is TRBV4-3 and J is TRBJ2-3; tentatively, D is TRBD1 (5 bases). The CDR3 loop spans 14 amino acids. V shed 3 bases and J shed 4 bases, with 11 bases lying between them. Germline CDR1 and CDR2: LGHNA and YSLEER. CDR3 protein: CASSHGQVADTQYF. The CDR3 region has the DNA TGCGCCAGCAGCCACGGACAAGTCGCAGATACGCAGTATTTT.

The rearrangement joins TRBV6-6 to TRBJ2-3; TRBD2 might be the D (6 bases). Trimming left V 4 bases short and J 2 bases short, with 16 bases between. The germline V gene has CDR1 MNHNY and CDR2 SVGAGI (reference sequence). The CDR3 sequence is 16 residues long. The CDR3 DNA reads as TGTGCCAGCAGTTCACCCGGGGCGGGGACCACAGATACGCAGTATTTT. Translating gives CASSSPGAGTTDTQYF.

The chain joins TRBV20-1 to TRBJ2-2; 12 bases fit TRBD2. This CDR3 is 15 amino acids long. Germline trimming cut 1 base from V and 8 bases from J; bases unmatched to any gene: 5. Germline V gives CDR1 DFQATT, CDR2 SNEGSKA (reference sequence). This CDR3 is CSARVRTSGVGELFF. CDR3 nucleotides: TGCAGTGCTAGAGTGAGGACTAGCGGGGTTGGGGAGCTGTTTTTT.

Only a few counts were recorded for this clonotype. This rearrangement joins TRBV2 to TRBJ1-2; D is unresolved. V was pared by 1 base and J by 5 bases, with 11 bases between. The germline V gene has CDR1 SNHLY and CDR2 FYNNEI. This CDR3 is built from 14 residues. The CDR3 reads CASSEGSRAYGYTF. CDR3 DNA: TGTGCCAGCAGTGAAGGCAGCAGAGCTTATGGCTACACCTTC.

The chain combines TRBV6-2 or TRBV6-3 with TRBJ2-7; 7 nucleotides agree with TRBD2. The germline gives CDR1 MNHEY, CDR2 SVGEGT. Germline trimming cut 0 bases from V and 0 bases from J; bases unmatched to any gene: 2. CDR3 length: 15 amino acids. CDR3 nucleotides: TGTGCCAGCAGTTACTCCGGGGGGACCTCCTACGAGCAGTACTTC. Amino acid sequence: CASSYSGGTSYEQYF.

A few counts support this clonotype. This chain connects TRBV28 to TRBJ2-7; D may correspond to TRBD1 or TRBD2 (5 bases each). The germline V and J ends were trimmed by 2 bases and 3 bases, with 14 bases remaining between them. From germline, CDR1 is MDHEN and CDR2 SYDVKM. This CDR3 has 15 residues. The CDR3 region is CASSLTPGASYEQYF. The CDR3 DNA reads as TGTGCCAGCAGTTTAACTCCCGGGGCGAGCTACGAGCAGTACTTC.

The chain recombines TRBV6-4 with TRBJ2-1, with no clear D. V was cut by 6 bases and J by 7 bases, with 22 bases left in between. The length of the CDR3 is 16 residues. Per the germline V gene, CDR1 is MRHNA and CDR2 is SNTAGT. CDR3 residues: CASSARLTSPGNEQFF. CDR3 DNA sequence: TGTGCCAGCAGCGCTAGACTCACCTCGCCTGGGAATGAGCAGTTCTTC.